Listed below are T cell receptor beta chains from one sample, sequenced in a study of T cell repertoires in cytomegalovirus infection. MiXCR, run by TCRdb on the reads, gives a single entry per CDR3 protein. The table records about 440,000 distinct CDR3 sequences, 30% to 40% of them present only once. The sample was PBMCs. The receptors derive from a human donor in good health (CMV status not recorded). Some clones in this sample may be carry-over from other donors' samples. The CDR3 runs from the conserved cysteine through the conserved F or W. D genes are given only for firm matches. A clone size is listed for some rows: how often the clone was seen (once, few, many), or a class if it is expanded.

clone size | J gene | D gene | V gene | CDR3 protein | CDR3 DNA
NA | TRBJ1-2 | NA | TRBV2 | CASSFARDYYGYTF | TGTGCCAGCAGTTTTGCCAGGGATTACTATGGCTACACCTTC
many | TRBJ2-2 | TRBD1 | TRBV7-8 | CASSLGPGQGNTGELFF | TGTGCCAGCAGCTTGGGGCCGGGACAGGGGAACACCGGGGAGCTGTTTTTT
few | TRBJ1-2 | TRBD1 | TRBV4-3 | CASSQLTSTGLYGYTF | TGCGCCAGCAGCCAACTTACTTCGACAGGGCTCTATGGCTACACCTTC
once | TRBJ1-1 | TRBD1 | TRBV7-2 | CASSLDRGTESCF | TGTGCAAGCAGCTTGGACAGGGGAACTGAATCTTGCTTT
NA | TRBJ2-7 | NA | TRBV4-3 | CASSQDPAVEQYF | TGCGCCAGCAGCCAAGATCCGGCAGTCGAGCAGTACTTC
NA | TRBJ2-1 | NA | TRBV19 | CARSILSGTLNNEQFF | TGTGCCAGGAGTATCCTGAGCGGAACACTTAACAATGAGCAGTTCTTC
NA | TRBJ1-5 | TRBD1 | TRBV28 | CASSFPRGTNQPQHF | TGTGCCAGCAGTTTTCCCAGGGGGACCAATCAGCCCCAGCATTTT
NA | TRBJ1-5 | NA | TRBV5-6 | CVSSRGYSNQPQHF | TGTGTCAGCAGCCGGGGCTACAGCAATCAGCCCCAGCATTTT
NA | TRBJ1-1 | NA | TRBV19 | CASSMTRLETEAFF | TGTGCCAGTAGTATGACTAGGTTGGAAACTGAAGCTTTCTTT
NA | TRBJ1-3 | NA | TRBV30 | CAWSVTTSGNTIYF | TGTGCCTGGAGTGTAACCACCTCTGGAAACACCATATATTTT
NA | TRBJ2-1 | TRBD2 | TRBV11-2 | CASRPLSGGIYNEQFF | TGTGCCAGCAGACCGCTTAGCGGGGGGATCTACAATGAGCAGTTCTTC
once | TRBJ2-5 | TRBD2 | TRBV7-2 | CASSPLAVGPRETQYF | TGTGCAAGCAGTCCTCTAGCGGTGGGGCCCAGGGAGACCCAGTACTTC
few | TRBJ1-5 | NA | TRBV28 | CASSLDPFNQPQHF | TGTGCCAGCAGTCTGGACCCCTTTAATCAGCCCCAGCATTTT
NA | TRBJ1-2 | NA | TRBV25-1 | CASSETGRDHYGYTF | TGTGCCAGCAGTGAAACCGGCCGGGACCACTATGGCTACACCTTC
NA | TRBJ1-4 | NA | TRBV11-3 | CASSLNSEGDNEKLFF | TGTGCCAGCAGCTTAAATTCGGAGGGTGATAATGAAAAACTGTTTTTT
few | TRBJ2-2 | NA | TRBV29-1 | CSVDMGINTGELFF | TGCAGCGTTGATATGGGAATCAACACCGGGGAGCTGTTTTTT
NA | TRBJ1-5 | NA | TRBV6-8 | CASSYSNQGGLTQPQHF | TGTGCCAGCAGTTACTCGAATCAAGGGGGGTTGACTCAGCCCCAGCATTTT
few | TRBJ2-3 | TRBD2 | TRBV27 | CASSPDWRAGGTDTQYF | TGTGCCAGCAGCCCCGATTGGAGAGCGGGGGGCACAGATACGCAGTATTTT
few | TRBJ2-3 | NA | TRBV6-1 | CASSQIGASTDTQYF | TGTGCCAGCAGTCAGATCGGGGCCAGCACAGATACGCAGTATTTT
few | TRBJ1-4 | TRBD1 | TRBV5-5 | CASSIAWGQEGLFF | TGTGCCAGCAGCATTGCTTGGGGACAGGAGGGACTGTTTTTT
NA | TRBJ2-7 | TRBD2 | TRBV14 | CASSRGGLAREQYF | TGTGCCAGCAGCCGGGGAGGACTAGCTAGGGAGCAGTACTTC
NA | TRBJ2-3 | NA | TRBV19 | CASSPRAAGTQYF | TGTGCCAGTAGTCCTCGGGCGGCAGGTACGCAGTATTTT
once | TRBJ2-7 | TRBD2 | TRBV6-2/TRBV6-3 | CASSRGGGINYEQYF | TGTGCCAGCAGTCGCGGGGGGGGTATAAACTACGAGCAGTACTTC
few | TRBJ1-2 | TRBD1 | TRBV28 | CAIGRDRGFDGYTF | TGTGCCATCGGCCGGGACAGGGGTTTCGATGGCTACACCTTC
once | TRBJ1-1 | NA | TRBV19 | CASSINIKNTEAFF | TGTGCCAGTAGTATAAACATAAAGAACACTGAAGCTTTCTTT
NA | TRBJ1-4 | NA | TRBV20-1 | CSATRQSSNEKLFF | TGCAGTGCGACACGACAGTCTTCTAATGAAAAACTGTTTTTT
few | TRBJ1-1 | TRBD1 | TRBV12-5 | CASGLGGQGMNTEAFF | TGTGCTAGTGGTTTGGGGGGACAGGGAATGAACACTGAAGCTTTCTTT
NA | TRBJ2-3 | NA | TRBV20-1 | CSARDALRNPTDTQYF | TGCAGTGCTAGAGATGCTTTACGGAACCCCACAGATACGCAGTATTTT
few | TRBJ2-7 | NA | TRBV23-1 | CASGGVGGPYEQYF | TGCGCCAGCGGGGGAGTTGGCGGGCCCTACGAGCAGTACTTC
NA | TRBJ1-2 | NA | TRBV27 | CASSGGSRGYGYTF | TGTGCCAGCAGCGGAGGGAGTCGGGGCTATGGCTACACCTTC
NA | TRBJ2-7 | NA | TRBV6-6 | CASSSLGGYEQYF | TGTGCCAGCAGTTCTCTCGGCGGCTACGAGCAGTACTTC
many | TRBJ1-2 | NA | TRBV7-4 | CASSLEGGGRQYYGYTF | TGTGCCAGCAGCTTGGAGGGGGGTGGGAGACAGTACTATGGCTACACCTTC
NA | TRBJ2-7 | NA | TRBV14 | CASSRVGGYEQYF | TGTGCCAGCAGCCGTGTAGGGGGCTACGAGCAGTACTTC
few | TRBJ1-2 | NA | TRBV20-1 | CNPAGGDSGGYTF | TGCAACCCGGCGGGGGGAGACTCTGGGGGCTACACCTTC
NA | TRBJ2-2 | NA | TRBV6-5 | CASRQSGTNTGELFF | TGTGCCAGCAGACAATCAGGCACGAACACCGGGGAGCTGTTTTTT
NA | TRBJ2-3 | NA | TRBV10-3 | CAISDPLTDTQYF | TGTGCAATCAGTGATCCGCTGACAGATACGCAGTATTTT
few | TRBJ1-2 | NA | TRBV27 | CASSPLPENYGYTF | TGTGCCAGCAGTCCTTTACCAGAGAACTATGGCTACACCTTC
few | TRBJ1-6 | NA | TRBV19 | CASSSQLRNSPLHF | TGTGCCAGTAGTTCCCAACTGCGTAATTCACCCCTCCACTTT
few | TRBJ1-1 | NA | TRBV11-2 | CASSLEIFGGNTEAFF | TGTGCCAGCAGCTTAGAAATTTTTGGGGGGAACACTGAAGCTTTCTTT
NA | TRBJ2-3 | NA | TRBV14 | CASSFNWGDTQYF | TGTGCCAGCAGCTTCAATTGGGGCGATACGCAGTATTTT
NA | TRBJ2-1 | NA | TRBV5-1 | CASGKGIGVSYNEQFF | TGCGCCAGCGGTAAGGGCATAGGGGTCTCCTACAATGAGCAGTTCTTC
NA | TRBJ2-2 | TRBD2 | TRBV20-1 | CSAREGGRWDTGELFF | TGCAGTGCTAGAGAGGGGGGGAGGTGGGACACCGGGGAGCTGTTTTTT
few | TRBJ1-3 | TRBD1 | TRBV6-2/TRBV6-3 | CASSAGGTGNTIYF | TGTGCCAGCAGCGCAGGGGGTACTGGAAACACCATATATTTT
many | TRBJ1-6 | NA | TRBV7-2 | CASSLARTVRNSPLHF | TGTGCCAGCAGCTTAGCGAGGACGGTCCGAAATTCACCCCTCCACTTT
once | TRBJ2-7 | NA | TRBV2 | CASSGYHLEQYF | TGTGCCAGCAGTGGGTACCACCTCGAGCAGTACTTC
NA | TRBJ1-2 | NA | TRBV27 | CASSLSLAGGGGYTF | TGTGCCAGCAGCTTATCCTTAGCGGGAGGAGGTGGCTACACCTTC
NA | TRBJ2-2 | TRBD2 | TRBV15 | CATSRVLGGGTGELFF | TGTGCCACCAGCAGAGTGCTCGGGGGGGGCACCGGGGAGCTGTTTTTC
NA | TRBJ2-2 | NA | TRBV28 | CATTSNFWSVSRTGELFF | TGTGCCACCACGTCAAATTTCTGGAGTGTTAGCCGTACCGGGGAGCTGTTTTTT
many | TRBJ1-3 | NA | TRBV4-3 | CASSQGPADSGNTIYF | TGCGCCAGCAGCCAAGGCCCTGCAGACTCTGGAAACACCATATATTTT
NA | TRBJ2-5 | TRBD1 | TRBV12-3/TRBV12-4 | CASSSRTGAEETQYF | TGTGCCAGCAGTTCCAGGACAGGGGCAGAAGAGACCCAGTACTTC
many | TRBJ2-2 | TRBD2 | TRBV7-6 | CASSLRVAGNTGELFF | TGTGCCAGCAGCTTAAGGGTAGCGGGGAACACCGGGGAGCTGTTTTTT
NA | TRBJ2-5 | NA | TRBV7-8 | CASSLAVFETKYF | TGTGCCAGCAGCTTAGCAGTTTTCGAGACCAAGTACTTC
few | TRBJ1-5 | NA | TRBV12-3/TRBV12-4 | CASRVGGARSNQPQHF | TGTGCCAGCAGGGTTGGTGGCGCTCGAAGCAATCAGCCCCAGCATTTT
NA | TRBJ1-1 | NA | TRBV18 | CASSRDIGGDTEAFF | TGTGCCAGCTCACGGGACATTGGAGGGGACACTGAAGCTTTCTTT
NA | TRBJ1-1 | NA | TRBV6-2/TRBV6-3 | CASSRATGSEAFF | TGTGCCAGCAGTAGAGCTACAGGCTCTGAAGCTTTCTTT
few | TRBJ2-7 | NA | TRBV14 | CASSPQGPAGEQYF | TGTGCCAGCAGCCCACAGGGCCCGGCGGGCGAGCAGTACTTC
few | TRBJ2-7 | NA | TRBV19 | CASSIGRTIMSEQYF | TGTGCCAGTAGTATAGGAAGGACAATCATGAGCGAGCAGTACTTC
NA | TRBJ1-1 | NA | TRBV4-1 | CASSPHVNTEAFF | TGCGCCAGCAGCCCGCATGTCAACACTGAAGCTTTCTTT
few | TRBJ2-6 | NA | TRBV19 | CASEDGEGANVLTF | TGTGCCAGTGAGGACGGGGAGGGGGCCAACGTCCTGACTTTC
NA | TRBJ1-2 | NA | TRBV29-1 | CSAGGGGNYGYTF | TGCAGCGCCGGAGGGGGTGGTAACTATGGCTACACCTTC